What follows describes a single TCR beta chain. This sample was included in a study of T-cell reconstitution after alpha-beta-depleted transplantation in children. Library preparation (for TCRbeta) was performed with unique molecular identifiers. TCRdb re-analysed the PCR reads in MiXCR, keeping a single row per CDR3 protein. The profile shows about 590,000 distinct CDR3 sequences, approximately 13% of them singletons. V was cut by 7 bases and J by 6 bases, with 25 bases left in between. CDR3 length: 16 amino acids. Germline CDR1 is MDHEN and CDR2 is SYDVKM. This TCR derives from a male patient between 10 and 17 years old who had a stem cell transplant for acute myeloid leukemia, so the T cells may come from the graft donor. The chain carries TRBV28 and TRBJ2-7, with D perhaps being TRBD1 or TRBD2 (5 bases each). The specimen was PBMCs, mostly from graft donor cells, collected 360 days after TCRalphabeta/CD19-depleted stem cell transplant. The CDR3: CASTSPGAGWFAEQYF. The DNA for the CDR3 is TGTGCCAGCACCTCCCCCGGGGCAGGGTGGTTCGCCGAGCAGTACTTC.